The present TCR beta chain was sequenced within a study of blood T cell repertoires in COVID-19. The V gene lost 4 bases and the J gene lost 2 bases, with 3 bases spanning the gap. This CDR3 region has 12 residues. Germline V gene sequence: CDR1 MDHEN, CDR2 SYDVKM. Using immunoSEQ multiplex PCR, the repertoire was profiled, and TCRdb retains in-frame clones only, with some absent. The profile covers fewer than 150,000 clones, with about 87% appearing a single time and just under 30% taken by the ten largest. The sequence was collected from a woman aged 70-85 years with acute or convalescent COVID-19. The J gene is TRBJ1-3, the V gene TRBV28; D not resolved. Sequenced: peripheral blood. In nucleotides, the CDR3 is TGTGCCAGCAGTTCGGCTGGAAACACCATATATTTT. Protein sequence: CASSSAGNTIYF.